One and the same sample provided the 17 T cell receptor beta chains below, sequenced in a study of lymphopenia after photon versus proton radiotherapy. Sequencing used immunoSEQ multiplex PCR; TCRdb keeps in-frame clones, though not all of them. The data show about 42,000 clones, over 75% seen once. Sequenced here: peripheral blood, sampled from a patient treated with proton-based radiotherapy. Receptors were obtained from a woman aged 70-85 years with pancreatic cancer.

The chain is built from TRBV5-6 and TRBJ2-7; D is uncertain. The CDR3 has 12 residues. CDR1 and CDR2 (germline): SGHDT, YYEEEE. Trimming took 1 base from V and 6 from J, leaving 8 bases between them. The CDR3 is CASSLRVGEQYF. CDR3 DNA: TGTGCCAGCAGCTTGCGAGTGGGCGAGCAGTACTTC.

The J gene is TRBJ2-4, the V gene TRBV7-2; 9 nucleotides match TRBD2. This CDR3 contains 14 residues. Germline CDR1 is SGHTA and CDR2 is FQGNSA. J was trimmed by 9 bases and V by 11 bases; bases with no gene match: 14. For the CDR3, the DNA is TGTGCCTCCGCTGGGGGACTAGCCGACGGCATTCAGTACTTC. The encoded protein is CASAGGLADGIQYF.

This sequence joins TRBV10-2 and TRBJ2-5, with a weak D call TRBD2 (5 bases). CDR1 WSHSY and CDR2 SAAADI come from the germline V gene. V was cut by 6 bases and J by 2 bases, with 16 bases left in between. This CDR3 comprises 15 residues. The CDR3 nucleotides read TGCGCCAGCAGGACAAGTGAGGGTACACAAGAGACCCAGTACTTC. It codes for CASRTSEGTQETQYF.

This chain joins TRBV6-4 and TRBJ2-3; D is undetermined. Trimming cost V 4 bases and J 1 base, with 12 bases left between them. CDR3 length: 15 residues. Germline loops: CDR1 MRHNA, CDR2 SNTAGT. This CDR3 is CASSVSGSGTDTQYF. DNA of the CDR3: TGTGCCAGCAGTGTGTCGGGTTCTGGCACAGATACGCAGTATTTT.

V gene TRBV9 combines with J gene TRBJ1-5, with D possibly TRBD1 on 5 matching bases. There are 13 residues in the CDR3. Trimming left V 4 bases short and J 4 bases short, with 9 bases between. CDR1 is SGDLS, CDR2 YYNGEE, per germline. CDR3 sequence reads: CASSRDRNQPQHF. In DNA, the CDR3 is TGTGCCAGCAGCCGAGACAGAAATCAGCCCCAGCATTTT.

The J gene is TRBJ2-1, the V gene TRBV28, with D possibly matching TRBD2 (5 bases). V dropped 6 bases and J dropped 7 bases, with 10 bases sitting between them. This CDR3 spans 12 amino acids. Germline-derived CDR1 and CDR2 are MDHEN and SYDVKM. The CDR3 region is CASSHRGNEQFF. CDR3 DNA: TGTGCCAGCAGCCACCGGGGTAATGAGCAGTTCTTC.

In DNA form, the CDR3 reads TGTGCCATCAGTGAGATGGGTAGTCAGCCCCAGCATTTT. This encodes CAISEMGSQPQHF. This chain connects TRBV10-3 to TRBJ1-5; no reliable D call. Between the trimmed V and J ends, which lost 2 bases and 6 bases, there was a span of 8 bases. Germline CDR1 is ENHRY and CDR2 is SYGVKD. There are 13 residues in the CDR3.

The chain joins TRBV25-1 to TRBJ1-2; 7 nucleotides match TRBD1. This CDR3 spans 14 amino acids. The ends lost 10 bases at V and 6 bases at J; junction bases unmatched: 14. Per the germline V gene, CDR1 is MGHDK and CDR2 is SYGVNS. The CDR3 DNA reads as TGTGCCACCGCTACCGACAGGGAAAAGGATGGCTACACCTTC. Protein sequence: CATATDREKDGYTF.

This clone appeared a few times. The CDR3: CASRGINRMNTEAFF. The CDR3 nucleotides read TGTGCCAGTAGAGGCATCAATCGCATGAACACTGAAGCTTTCTTT. The rearrangement joins TRBV19 to TRBJ1-1, with D unresolved. Trimming cost V 6 bases and J 0 bases, with 14 bases left between them. The V gene's germline CDR1 is LNHDA and CDR2 SQIVND (reference sequence). This CDR3 contains 15 residues.

The chain couples TRBV13 to TRBJ1-2; TRBD1 might be the D (5 bases). Germline V CDR1 and CDR2: PRHDT, FYEKMQ (reference sequence). CDR3 length equals 17 residues. With 5 bases removed from V and 4 bases from J, the gap between germline ends came to 23 bases. The DNA for the CDR3 is TGTGCCAGCAGCCAATCTGGGGGGAGGATGAGTTCCTATGGCTACACCTTC. Protein: CASSQSGGRMSSYGYTF. Drawing the rest from reference TRBV13 and TRBJ1-2, the complete variable domain is AAGVIQSPRHLIKEKRETATLKCYPIPRHDTVYWYQQGPGQDPQFLISFYEKMQSDKGSIPDRFSAQQFSDYHSELNMSSLELGDSALYFCASSQSGGRMSSYGYTFGSGTRLTVV.

CDR3 amino acids: CASSFGLAGVTGELFF. In DNA, the CDR3 is TGTGCCAGCAGCTTCGGACTAGCGGGAGTAACCGGGGAGCTGTTTTTT. The chain couples TRBV9 to TRBJ2-2; 13 bases line up with TRBD2. CDR1 SGDLS and CDR2 YYNGEE come from the germline V gene. With V trimmed by 4 bases and J by 5 bases, 5 bases remained unmatched. The CDR3 has 16 residues. The full variable domain, with the rest looked up from reference TRBV9 and TRBJ2-2, is DSGVTQTPKHLITATGQRVTLRCSPRSGDLSVYWYQQSLDQGLQFLIQYYNGEERAKGNILERFSAQQFPDLHSELNLSSLELGDSALYFCASSFGLAGVTGELFFGEGSRLTVL.

This chain joins TRBV25-1 and TRBJ2-1; no definite D call. The V and J ends lost 3 bases and 6 bases respectively, with 18 bases between them. This CDR3 comprises 16 residues. Germline V lookup: CDR1 MGHDK, CDR2 SYGVNS. The CDR3 sequence is CASSDRAGRHPNEQFF. CDR3 DNA: TGTGCCAGCAGTGACCGGGCCGGGCGCCACCCCAATGAGCAGTTCTTC.

This clone was seen repeatedly, ten times or more. The V call is TRBV27, the J call TRBJ2-5; 7 bases agree with TRBD2. Germline CDR1 and CDR2: MNHEY and SMNVEV (reference sequence). Unmatched junction bases numbered 16, after V lost 5 bases and J lost 4 bases. There are 17 residues in the CDR3. The CDR3 DNA sequence: TGTGCCAGCAGTCCCTTTCCCAGGGAGCGGGAAGGAGAGACCCAGTACTTC. Translating it yields CASSPFPREREGETQYF.

The chain employs TRBV19 and TRBJ2-1; perhaps TRBD2 as D (5 bases). V shed 6 bases and J shed 6 bases, with 12 bases lying between them. CDR3 length: 13 residues. Per germline, CDR1 LNHDA and CDR2 SQIVND (reference sequence). The CDR3 sequence is CASRRAGTNEQFF. The DNA for the CDR3 is TGTGCCAGTAGGAGGGCGGGCACCAATGAGCAGTTCTTC.

The chain employs TRBV5-8 and TRBJ1-6; D not resolved. Trimming stripped 2 bases from V and 11 bases from J, with 17 bases between. CDR1 is SGHTS, CDR2 YDEGEE, per germline. This CDR3 is 15 amino acids long. The DNA for the CDR3 is TGTGCCAGCAGCTTTGGTGACCCGCGTGTAACACCCCTCCACTTT. As protein: CASSFGDPRVTPLHF.

V gene TRBV5-1 combines with J gene TRBJ2-2, with 10 bases aligning to TRBD1. CDR3 length equals 18 residues. Looked up from germline, CDR1 is SGHRS and CDR2 is YFSETQ. With V trimmed by 3 bases and J by 4 bases, 12 bases remained unmatched. CDR3 sequence: CASSSPEGQGLFTGELFF. The DNA for the CDR3 is TGCGCCAGCAGCTCACCCGAGGGACAGGGGTTATTCACCGGGGAGCTGTTTTTT.

J is TRBJ2-7 and V is TRBV23-1, with D unresolved. TRBV23-1 is placed among ORFs of uncertain function. V shed 9 bases and J shed 6 bases, with 6 bases lying between them. The CDR3 length is 9 residues. The DNA of the CDR3 is TGCGCCAGACAGAGCGAGCAGTACTTC. It encodes CARQSEQYF.